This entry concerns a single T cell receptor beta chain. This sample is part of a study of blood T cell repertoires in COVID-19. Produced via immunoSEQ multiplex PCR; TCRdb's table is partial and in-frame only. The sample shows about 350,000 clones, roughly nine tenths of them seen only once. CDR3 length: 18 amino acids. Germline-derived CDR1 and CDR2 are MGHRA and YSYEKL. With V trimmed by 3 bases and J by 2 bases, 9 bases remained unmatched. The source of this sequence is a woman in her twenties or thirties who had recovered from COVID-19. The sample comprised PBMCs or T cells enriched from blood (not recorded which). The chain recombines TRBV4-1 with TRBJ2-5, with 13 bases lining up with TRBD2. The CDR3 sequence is CASSHPTSGGPAQETQYF. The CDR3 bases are TGCGCCAGCAGCCATCCGACTAGCGGGGGGCCCGCTCAAGAGACCCAGTACTTC.